Listed here are 13 T cell receptor beta chains from one sample, sequenced in a study of blood T cell repertoires in COVID-19. The data were produced by immunoSEQ multiplex PCR, yet TCRdb's version contains in-frame clones alone and is incomplete. Of 200,000 to 250,000 clones in the sample, 82% were seen once. Sequencing was carried out using peripheral blood. The receptor source for this set is a woman over 75 with acute or convalescent COVID-19.

This clone was seen more than once but under ten times. The chain employs TRBV3-1 (or the pseudogene TRBV3-2) and TRBJ1-2; TRBD1 matches at 8 bases. The V segment lost 1 base and the J segment 4 bases; nucleotides outside the gene matches: 5. CDR3 length equals 15 residues. CDR1 and CDR2 (germline): LGHDT, YNNKEL (reference sequence). The CDR3 loop reads CASSQVRTGSYGYTF. CDR3 nucleotide sequence: TGTGCCAGCAGCCAAGTCCGGACAGGGTCCTATGGCTACACCTTC.

The rearrangement joins TRBV19 to TRBJ1-1; no reliable D call. V lost 6 bases and J lost 0, with 14 bases in between. CDR1 and CDR2 (germline): LNHDA, SQIVND (reference sequence). This CDR3 is built from 15 residues. The CDR3 DNA follows: TGTGCCAGTAGCCTTCAGCAGACTATGAACACTGAAGCTTTCTTT. Its translation is CASSLQQTMNTEAFF.

The V call is TRBV12-3 or TRBV12-4, the J call TRBJ1-2; D perhaps matches TRBD1 (5 bases). The CDR3 length is 13 residues. V dropped 3 bases and J dropped 7 bases, with 12 bases sitting between them. The CDR3 bases are TGTGCCAGCAGTTTGGGCAGGGAGGGTGGCTACACCTTC. Protein: CASSLGREGGYTF.

The chain carries TRBV4-1 and TRBJ1-6; D remains unclear. Germline CDR1 MGHRA, CDR2 YSYEKL. The CDR3 is 15 amino acids. The V end lost 0 bases, the J end lost 10 bases, and 13 bases lay between the germline ends. Written as DNA, the CDR3 is TGCGCCAGCAGCCAAGAGAGAGGCAGTGGGTCACCCCTCCACTTT. Protein product: CASSQERGSGSPLHF.

The gene calls are TRBV6-5 and TRBJ2-5; TRBD1 aligns across 8 bases. The V segment lost 6 bases and the J segment 4 bases; nucleotides outside the gene matches: 4. This CDR3 is built from 13 residues. Germline V gene sequence: CDR1 MNHEY, CDR2 SVGAGI. CDR3 sequence reads: CASSRGRGETQYF. CDR3 sequence (DNA): TGTGCCAGCAGCAGGGGGCGCGGAGAGACCCAGTACTTC.

The chain carries TRBV15 and TRBJ1-1; 9 bases match TRBD1. With 0 bases clipped from V and 11 bases from J, the junction kept 13 bases outside the gene matches. Germline V gene data show CDR1 as LNHNV and CDR2 as YYDKDF (reference sequence). The CDR3 has 16 residues. The CDR3 nucleotides are TGTGCCACCAGCAGAGACTTAATGACAGGGGGTACGGGTGCTTTCTTT. Protein product: CATSRDLMTGGTGAFF.

This clone has a handful of counts. This chain links TRBV4-2 with TRBJ2-2; maybe TRBD2 (6 bases). The CDR3 covers 16 residues. From germline, CDR1 is LGHNA and CDR2 YNFKEQ. The V and J ends lost 1 base and 0 bases respectively, with 9 bases between them. Written as DNA, the CDR3 is TGTGCCAGCAGCCAAGTAGCGGCTGCGAACACCGGGGAGCTGTTTTTT. This encodes CASSQVAAANTGELFF.

This chain uses TRBV6-2 or TRBV6-3 with TRBJ1-5; D not resolved. The CDR3 runs to 15 residues. Trimming left V 2 bases short and J 4 bases short, with 12 bases between. Germline CDR1 and CDR2: MNHEY and SVGEGT. The DNA for the CDR3 is TGTGCCAGCAGTTACGGGCAGACGAATAATCAGCCCCAGCATTTT. Amino acids: CASSYGQTNNQPQHF.

The chain uses TRBV20-1 and TRBJ1-1, with D possibly being TRBD1 (5 bases). The CDR3 contains 13 residues. V lost 3 bases, J lost 6 bases, and 14 bases lay in between. Germline CDR1 and CDR2: DFQATT and SNEGSKA (reference sequence). The CDR3 DNA is TGCAGTGCTAGTTTTGGGGGGTCTGCTGAAGCTTTCTTT. It encodes CSASFGGSAEAFF.

This clone was counted once. For the CDR3, the DNA is TGTGCCACCCTCCGGGACACCAAGACTGAAGCTTTCTTT. Its protein is CATLRDTKTEAFF. The genes are TRBV2 and TRBJ1-1; D is possibly TRBD1 (6 bases). Germline-derived CDR1 and CDR2 are SNHLY and FYNNEI. The CDR3 extends over 13 amino acids. V was pared by 10 bases and J by 5 bases, with 17 bases between.

The V call is TRBV6-4, the J call TRBJ2-1; 8 nucleotides agree with TRBD1. The CDR3 is made up of 15 amino acids. The V segment lost 6 bases and the J segment 6 bases; nucleotides outside the gene matches: 10. CDR1 and CDR2 from the germline V gene are MRHNA and SNTAGT. This CDR3 is CASSHSGQASNEQFF. The CDR3 DNA reads TGTGCCAGCAGCCATTCGGGACAGGCTAGCAATGAGCAGTTCTTC.

J is TRBJ1-6 and V is TRBV6-6; tentative D call: TRBD1 (6 bases). CDR1 MNHNY and CDR2 SVGAGI come from the germline V gene (reference sequence). V lost 2 bases, J lost 9 bases, and 17 bases lay in between. The length of the CDR3 is 16 residues. CDR3 sequence: CASSYAAGDKRSPLHF. The CDR3 DNA sequence: TGTGCCAGCAGTTACGCCGCGGGGGACAAGCGTTCACCCCTCCACTTT.

The sample holds a few counts of this clone. The rearrangement joins TRBV18 to TRBJ2-6; D is ambiguous. The CDR3 has 15 residues. The germline CDR1 and CDR2 sequences are KGHSH and LQKENI. Trimming took 3 bases from V and 0 from J, leaving 6 bases between them. Written as DNA, the CDR3 is TGTGCCAGCTCACCGTCCGTCTCTGGGGCCAACGTCCTGACTTTC. This codes for CASSPSVSGANVLTF.